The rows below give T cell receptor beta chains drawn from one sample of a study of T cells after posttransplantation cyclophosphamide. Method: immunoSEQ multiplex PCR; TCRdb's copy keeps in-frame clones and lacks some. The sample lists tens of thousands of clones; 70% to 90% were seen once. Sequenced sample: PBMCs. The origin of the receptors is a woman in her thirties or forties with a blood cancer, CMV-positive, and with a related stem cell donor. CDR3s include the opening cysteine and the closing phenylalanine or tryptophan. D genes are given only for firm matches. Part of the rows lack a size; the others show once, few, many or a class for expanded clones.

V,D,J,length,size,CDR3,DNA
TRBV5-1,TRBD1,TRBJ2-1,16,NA,CASSLLTGASYNEQFF,TGCGCCAGCAGCTTGTTAACAGGGGCATCCTACAATGAGCAGTTCTTC
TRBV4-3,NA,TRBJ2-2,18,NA,CASSQDHGPRTNTGELFF,TGCGCCAGCAGCCAAGATCACGGCCCTAGAACGAACACCGGGGAGCTGTTTTTT
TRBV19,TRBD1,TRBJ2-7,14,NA,CASRPGQGIYEQYF,TGTGCCAGTCGACCGGGACAGGGGATTTACGAGCAGTACTTC
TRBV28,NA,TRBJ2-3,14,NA,CASRVDFGTDTQYF,TGTGCCAGCAGAGTTGACTTCGGGACAGATACGCAGTATTTT
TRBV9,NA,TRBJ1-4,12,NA,CASQGINEKLFF,TGTGCCAGCCAGGGGATTAATGAAAAACTGTTTTTT
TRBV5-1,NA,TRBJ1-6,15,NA,CASSLQSSYNSPLHF,TGCGCCAGCAGCTTACAGAGCTCCTATAATTCCCCCCTCCACTTT
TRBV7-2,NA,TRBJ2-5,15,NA,CASSLWAGSLETQYF,TGTGCCAGCAGCTTATGGGCGGGGTCGTTAGAGACCCAGTACTTC
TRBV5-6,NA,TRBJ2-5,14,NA,CASSLDLGAETQYF,TGTGCCAGCAGCTTGGATTTGGGGGCAGAGACCCAGTACTTC
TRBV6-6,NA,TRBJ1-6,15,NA,CASSQGIRGNSPLHF,TGTGCCAGCAGTCAGGGGATCAGGGGTAATTCACCCCTCCACTTT
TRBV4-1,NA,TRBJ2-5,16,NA,CASSLIPGLRKETQYF,TGCGCCAGCAGCCTGATACCGGGACTGAGAAAAGAGACCCAGTACTTC
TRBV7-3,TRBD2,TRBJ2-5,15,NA,CASSSGAGDQETQYF,TGTGCCAGCAGCTCCGGGGCGGGGGACCAAGAGACCCAGTACTTC
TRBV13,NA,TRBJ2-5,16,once,CASSLTGNQYQETQYF,TGTGCCAGCAGCTTGACAGGAAATCAGTACCAAGAGACCCAGTACTTC
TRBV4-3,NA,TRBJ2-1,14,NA,CASSQDLVDNEQFF,TGCGCCAGCAGCCAAGATCTAGTGGACAATGAGCAGTTCTTC
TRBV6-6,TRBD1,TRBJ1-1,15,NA,CASSYYGTGGTEAFF,TGTGCCAGCAGTTACTATGGGACAGGGGGCACTGAAGCTTTCTTT
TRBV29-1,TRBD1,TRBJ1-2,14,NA,CSVDGTVSNYGYTF,TGCAGCGTTGATGGGACAGTTTCTAACTATGGCTACACCTTC
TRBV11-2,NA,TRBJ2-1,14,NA,CASSLQGTYNEQFF,TGTGCCAGCAGCCTACAGGGCACCTACAATGAGCAGTTCTTC
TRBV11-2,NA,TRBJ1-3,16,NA,CASSTPGQISGNTIYF,TGTGCCAGCAGCACGCCCGGACAGATCTCTGGAAACACCATATATTTT
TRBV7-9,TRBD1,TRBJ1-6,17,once,CASSLVGKQGFNSPLHF,TGTGCCAGCAGCTTAGTGGGGAAACAGGGGTTTAATTCACCCCTCCACTTT
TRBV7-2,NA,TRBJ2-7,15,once,CASSLDWGPSYEQYF,TGTGCCAGCAGCTTAGACTGGGGGCCCTCCTACGAGCAGTACTTC
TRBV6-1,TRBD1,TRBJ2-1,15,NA,CASARTGQAYNEQFF,TGTGCCAGCGCGAGGACAGGGCAGGCCTACAATGAGCAGTTCTTC
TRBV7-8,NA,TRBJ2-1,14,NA,CASSLAESYNEQFF,TGTGCCAGCAGCTTAGCGGAGTCCTACAATGAGCAGTTCTTC
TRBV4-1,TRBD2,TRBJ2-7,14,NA,CASSQDPGGVEQYF,TGCGCCAGCAGCCAAGATCCGGGGGGTGTCGAGCAGTACTTC
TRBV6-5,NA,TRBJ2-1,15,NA,CASGLDSSSYNEQFF,TGTGCCAGCGGCCTGGACAGCAGCTCCTACAATGAGCAGTTCTTC
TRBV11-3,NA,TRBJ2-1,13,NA,CASSSGSGTEQFF,TGTGCCAGCAGCTCAGGATCCGGGACAGAGCAGTTCTTC
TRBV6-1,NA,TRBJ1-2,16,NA,CASSEEFTISSYGYTF,TGTGCCAGCAGTGAAGAATTCACAATAAGTTCCTATGGCTACACCTTC
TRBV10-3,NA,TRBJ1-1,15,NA,CAISEPGRGLTEAFF,TGTGCCATCAGTGAGCCAGGAAGAGGGCTCACTGAAGCTTTCTTT
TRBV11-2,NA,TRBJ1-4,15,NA,CASSLAAAGGEKLFF,TGTGCCAGCAGCTTAGCGGCGGCGGGGGGAGAAAAACTGTTTTTT